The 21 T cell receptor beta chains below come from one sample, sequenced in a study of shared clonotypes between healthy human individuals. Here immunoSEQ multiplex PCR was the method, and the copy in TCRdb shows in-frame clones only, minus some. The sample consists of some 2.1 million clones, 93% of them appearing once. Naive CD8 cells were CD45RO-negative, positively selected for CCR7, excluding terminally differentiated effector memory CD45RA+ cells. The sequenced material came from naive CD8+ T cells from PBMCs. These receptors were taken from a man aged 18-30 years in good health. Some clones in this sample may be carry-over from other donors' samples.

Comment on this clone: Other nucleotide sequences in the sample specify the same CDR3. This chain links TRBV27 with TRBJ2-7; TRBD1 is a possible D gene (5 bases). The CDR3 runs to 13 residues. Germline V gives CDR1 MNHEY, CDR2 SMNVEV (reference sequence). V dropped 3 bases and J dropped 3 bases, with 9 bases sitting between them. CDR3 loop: CASSLGPYYEQYF. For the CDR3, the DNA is TGTGCCAGCAGTTTGGGGCCTTACTACGAGCAGTACTTC.

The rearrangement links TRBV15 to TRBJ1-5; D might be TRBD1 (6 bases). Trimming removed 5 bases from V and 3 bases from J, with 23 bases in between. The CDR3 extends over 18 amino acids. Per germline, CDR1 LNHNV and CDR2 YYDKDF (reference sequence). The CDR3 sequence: CATSLDRSVTMDNQPQHF. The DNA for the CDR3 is TGTGCCACCAGCCTCGACAGGTCCGTCACAATGGACAATCAGCCCCAGCATTTT.

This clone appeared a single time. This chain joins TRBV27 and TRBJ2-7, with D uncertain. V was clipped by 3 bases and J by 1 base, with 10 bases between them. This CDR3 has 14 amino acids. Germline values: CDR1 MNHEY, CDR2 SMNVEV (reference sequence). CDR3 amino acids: CASSFSFGSYEQYF. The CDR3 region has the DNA TGTGCCAGCAGTTTTTCTTTTGGGTCCTACGAGCAGTACTTC.

The CDR3 region has the DNA TGCAGCGCCTGGGGGGCCGGGGAGCTGTTTTTT. The encoded protein is CSAWGAGELFF. J is TRBJ2-2 and V is TRBV29-1; possible D gene TRBD2, 6 bases. There are 11 residues in the CDR3. Trimming removed 7 bases at V and 6 bases at J, with 9 bases between. Germline loops: CDR1 SQVTM, CDR2 ANQGSEA.

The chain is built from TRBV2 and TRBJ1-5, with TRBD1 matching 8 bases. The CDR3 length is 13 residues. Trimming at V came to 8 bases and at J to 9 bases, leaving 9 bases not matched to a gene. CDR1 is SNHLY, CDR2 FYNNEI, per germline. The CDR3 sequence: CASLDREGRPQHF. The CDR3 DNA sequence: TGTGCCAGCTTGGACAGGGAAGGACGGCCCCAGCATTTT.

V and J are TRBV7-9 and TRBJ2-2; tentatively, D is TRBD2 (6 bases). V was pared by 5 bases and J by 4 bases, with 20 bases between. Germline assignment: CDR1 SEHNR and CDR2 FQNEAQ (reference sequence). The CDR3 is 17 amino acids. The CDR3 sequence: CASSPAGSAALTGELFF. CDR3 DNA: TGTGCCAGCAGCCCCGCCGGGAGTGCCGCTCTCACCGGGGAGCTGTTTTTT.

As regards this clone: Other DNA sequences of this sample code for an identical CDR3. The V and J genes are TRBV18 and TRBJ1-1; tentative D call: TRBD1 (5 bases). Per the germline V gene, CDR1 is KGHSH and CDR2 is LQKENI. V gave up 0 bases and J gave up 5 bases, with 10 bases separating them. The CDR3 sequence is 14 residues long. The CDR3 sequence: CASSPPQGGTEAFF. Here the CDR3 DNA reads TGTGCCAGCTCACCACCCCAGGGAGGGACTGAAGCTTTCTTT.

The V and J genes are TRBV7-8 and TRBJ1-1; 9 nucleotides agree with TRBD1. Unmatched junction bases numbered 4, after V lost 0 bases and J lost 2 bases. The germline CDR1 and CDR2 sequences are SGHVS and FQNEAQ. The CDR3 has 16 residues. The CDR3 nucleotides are TGTGCCAGCAGCTTAGCCGGGACAGGGCCAAACACTGAAGCTTTCTTT. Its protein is CASSLAGTGPNTEAFF.

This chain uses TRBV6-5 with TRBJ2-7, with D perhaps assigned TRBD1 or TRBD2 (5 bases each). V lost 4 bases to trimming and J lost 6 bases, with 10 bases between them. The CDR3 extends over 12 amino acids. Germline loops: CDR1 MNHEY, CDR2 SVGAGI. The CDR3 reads CASSFLGAEQYF. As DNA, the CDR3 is TGTGCCAGCAGTTTCCTCGGGGCCGAGCAGTACTTC.

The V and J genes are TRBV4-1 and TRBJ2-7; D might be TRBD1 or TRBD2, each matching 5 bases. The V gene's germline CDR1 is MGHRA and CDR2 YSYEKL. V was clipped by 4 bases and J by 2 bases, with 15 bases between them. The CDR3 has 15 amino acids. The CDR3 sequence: CASSPTGPSPYEQYF. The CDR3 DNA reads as TGCGCCAGCAGCCCCACGGGGCCGAGCCCCTACGAGCAGTACTTC.

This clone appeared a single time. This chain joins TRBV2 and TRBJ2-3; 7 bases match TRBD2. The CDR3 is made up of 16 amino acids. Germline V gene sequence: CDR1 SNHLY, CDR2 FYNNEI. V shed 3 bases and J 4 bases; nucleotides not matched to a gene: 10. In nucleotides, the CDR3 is TGTGCCAGCAGTGAGGCGGGGGAGGGCCTGGCAGATACGCAGTATTTT. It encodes CASSEAGEGLADTQYF.

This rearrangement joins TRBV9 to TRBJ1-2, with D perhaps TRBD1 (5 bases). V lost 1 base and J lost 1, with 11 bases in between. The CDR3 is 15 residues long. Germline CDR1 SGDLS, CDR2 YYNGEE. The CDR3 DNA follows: TGTGCCAGCAGCGTATCTATGCAGGGTAACTATGGCTACACCTTC. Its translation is CASSVSMQGNYGYTF. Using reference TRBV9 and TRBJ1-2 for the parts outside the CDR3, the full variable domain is DSGVTQTPKHLITATGQRVTLRCSPRSGDLSVYWYQQSLDQGLQFLIQYYNGEERAKGNILERFSAQQFPDLHSELNLSSLELGDSALYFCASSVSMQGNYGYTFGSGTRLTVV.

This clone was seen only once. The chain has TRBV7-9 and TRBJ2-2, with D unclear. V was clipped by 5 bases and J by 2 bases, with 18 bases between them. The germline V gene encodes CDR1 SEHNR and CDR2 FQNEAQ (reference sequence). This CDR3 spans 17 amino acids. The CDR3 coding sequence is TGTGCCAGCAGCGCAACCCCGGGCCAACCAAACACCGGGGAGCTGTTTTTT. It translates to CASSATPGQPNTGELFF.

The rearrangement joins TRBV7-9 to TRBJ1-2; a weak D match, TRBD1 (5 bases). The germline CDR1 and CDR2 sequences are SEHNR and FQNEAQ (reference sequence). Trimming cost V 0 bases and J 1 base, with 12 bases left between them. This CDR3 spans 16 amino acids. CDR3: CASSLAGTEHNYGYTF. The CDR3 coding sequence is TGTGCCAGCAGCTTAGCCGGGACGGAGCATAACTATGGCTACACCTTC.

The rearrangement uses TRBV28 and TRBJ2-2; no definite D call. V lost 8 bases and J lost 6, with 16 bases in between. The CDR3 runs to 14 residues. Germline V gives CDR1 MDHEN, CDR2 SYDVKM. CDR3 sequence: CASSRSGEAGELFF. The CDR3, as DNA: TGTGCCAGCTCACGCTCCGGCGAGGCCGGGGAGCTGTTTTTT.

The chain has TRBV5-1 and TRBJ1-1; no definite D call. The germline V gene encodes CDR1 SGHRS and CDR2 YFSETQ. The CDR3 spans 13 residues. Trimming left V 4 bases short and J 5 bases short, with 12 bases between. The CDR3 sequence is CASSPGGRTEAFF. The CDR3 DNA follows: TGCGCCAGCAGCCCGGGAGGGCGGACTGAAGCTTTCTTT.

CDR3 sequence reads: CASSFRLAGRDTQYF. CDR3 in DNA: TGTGCCAGCAGCTTCAGACTAGCGGGAAGAGATACGCAGTATTTT. The chain carries TRBV9 and TRBJ2-3, with TRBD2 matching over 11 bases. Germline V gene sequence: CDR1 SGDLS, CDR2 YYNGEE. Losses at the gene ends were 4 bases for V and 5 bases for J; bases not matched to a gene: 6. This CDR3 is built from 15 residues. Complete variable domain (other parts from reference TRBV9 and TRBJ2-3): DSGVTQTPKHLITATGQRVTLRCSPRSGDLSVYWYQQSLDQGLQFLIQYYNGEERAKGNILERFSAQQFPDLHSELNLSSLELGDSALYFCASSFRLAGRDTQYFGPGTRLTVL.

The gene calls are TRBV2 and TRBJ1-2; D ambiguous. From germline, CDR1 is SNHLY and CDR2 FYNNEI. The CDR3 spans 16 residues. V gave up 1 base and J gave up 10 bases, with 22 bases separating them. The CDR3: CASSEVTFGGAEVYTF. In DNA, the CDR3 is TGTGCCAGCAGTGAAGTGACCTTTGGCGGTGCAGAAGTCTACACCTTC.

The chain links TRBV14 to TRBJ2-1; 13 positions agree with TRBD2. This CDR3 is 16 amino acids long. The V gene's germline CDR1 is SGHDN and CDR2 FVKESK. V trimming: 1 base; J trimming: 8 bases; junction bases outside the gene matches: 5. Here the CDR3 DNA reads TGTGCCAGCAGCCAAGGTGGACTAGCGGGAGAGTATGAGCAGTTCTTC. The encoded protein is CASSQGGLAGEYEQFF.

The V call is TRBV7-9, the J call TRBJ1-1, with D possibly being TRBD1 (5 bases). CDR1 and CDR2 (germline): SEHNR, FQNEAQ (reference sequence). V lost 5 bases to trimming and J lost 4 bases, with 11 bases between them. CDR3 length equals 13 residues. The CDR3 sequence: CASSPGTATEAFF. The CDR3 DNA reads TGTGCCAGCAGCCCCGGGACGGCCACTGAAGCTTTCTTT. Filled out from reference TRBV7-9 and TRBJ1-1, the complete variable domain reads DTGVSQNPRHKITKRGQNVTFRCDPISEHNRLYWYRQTLGQGPEFLTYFQNEAQLEKSRLLSDRFSAERPKGSFSTLEIQRTEQGDSAMYLCASSPGTATEAFFGQGTRLTVV.

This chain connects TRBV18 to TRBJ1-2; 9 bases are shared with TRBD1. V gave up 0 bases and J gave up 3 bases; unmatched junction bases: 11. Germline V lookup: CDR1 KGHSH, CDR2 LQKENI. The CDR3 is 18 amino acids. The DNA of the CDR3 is TGTGCCAGCTCACCACCGTTAGCTGGGGACAGGGTCGACTATGGCTACACCTTC. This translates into CASSPPLAGDRVDYGYTF.